This T cell receptor beta chain was identified during a study of blood T cell repertoires in COVID-19. With 4 bases removed from V and 6 bases from J, the gap between germline ends came to 9 bases. CDR3 length equals 12 residues. Per the authors' pipeline: From reference gene primer amplification, estimates of nucleated cell counts were derived. Profiled with immunoSEQ multiplex PCR; TCRdb holds only in-frame clones, not every one. D and trimming come from the DNA, and the V and J calls and clone size come from that table. Of a few hundred thousand clones in the sample, around 84% were seen once. This chain uses TRBV12-3 or TRBV12-4 with TRBJ1-1; D gene uncertain. The sample consisted of PBMCs or T cells enriched from blood (not recorded which). The TCR sequence derives from a woman in her fifties or sixties who had recovered from COVID-19. The CDR3 DNA is TGTGCCAGCAGTTCGGGGTTCGCTGAAGCTTTCTTT. Translation gives CASSSGFAEAFF.